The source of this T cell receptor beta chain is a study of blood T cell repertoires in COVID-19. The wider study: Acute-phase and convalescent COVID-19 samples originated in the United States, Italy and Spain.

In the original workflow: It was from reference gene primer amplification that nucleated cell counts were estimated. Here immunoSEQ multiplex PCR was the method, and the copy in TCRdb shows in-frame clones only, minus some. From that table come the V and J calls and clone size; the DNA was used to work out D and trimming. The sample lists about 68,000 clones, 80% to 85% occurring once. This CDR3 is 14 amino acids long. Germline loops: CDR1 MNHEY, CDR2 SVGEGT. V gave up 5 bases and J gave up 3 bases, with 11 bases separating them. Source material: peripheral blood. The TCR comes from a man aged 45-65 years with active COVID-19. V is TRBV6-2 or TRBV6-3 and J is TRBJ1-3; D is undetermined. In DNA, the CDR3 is TGTGCCAGCAGTCCCCGGGAGGATGGAAACACCATATATTTT. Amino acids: CASSPREDGNTIYF.